This section outlines one T cell receptor beta chain sequence together with its context. Antigen unknown. Peripheral blood from each donor was collected in a volume of approximately 10 milliliters. This entry comes from a study of blood T cells in healthy people across ages. Study-level results: Expanded clonotype changes were possibly confounded by unknown donor CMV status.

Through a sample-barcoded 5' primer and a J-beta primer mix, a second PCR was run for roughly 7 to 11 cycles. Through a template-switch adaptor with 12 random nucleotides, each cDNA molecule received a tag. TCRdb passed the 5' RACE reads through MiXCR, listing each CDR3 protein once. Of about 1.8 million distinct CDR3 sequences listed, around half are singletons. The sequence was obtained from a woman in her forties in good health. The sequenced sample consisted of blood.

The CDR3 loop is CASSVIRTGYLNYGYTF. The CDR3 coding sequence is TGTGCCAGCAGTGTCATCCGGACAGGGTATCTTAACTATGGCTACACCTTC. The chain carries TRBV2 and TRBJ1-2, with TRBD1 matching over 8 bases. The junction had 11 bases not matched to a gene; V was cut back by 4 bases and J by 1 base. CDR1 SNHLY and CDR2 FYNNEI come from the germline V gene. This CDR3 region has 17 residues. Complete variable domain (other parts from reference TRBV2 and TRBJ1-2): EPEVTQTPSHQVTQMGQEVILRCVPISNHLYFYWYRQILGQKVEFLVSFYNNEISEKSEIFDDQFSVERPDGSNFTLKIRSTKLEDSAMYFCASSVIRTGYLNYGYTFGSGTRLTVV.